Following are 22 T cell receptor beta chains from one sample sequenced in a study of chemoradiotherapy in HPV16-positive cancers. Sequenced by immunoSEQ multiplex PCR; TCRdb stores in-frame clones only, minus some. The sample holds about 12,000 clones, around four fifths seen once. The sample was collected from a patient who underwent chemoradiotherapy. The receptors shown here come from a human donor with HPV-associated anogenital cancer.

The chain joins TRBV9 to TRBJ2-7, with TRBD1 matching 7 bases. Looked up from germline, CDR1 is SGDLS and CDR2 is YYNGEE. Trimming cost V 3 bases and J 2 bases; bases outside gene matches: 5. This CDR3 has 14 amino acids. CDR3 nucleotide sequence: TGTGCCAGCAGCGAGGGGGCGCGGGCCTACGAGCAGTACTTC. Protein product: CASSEGARAYEQYF.

V usage is TRBV4-2 and J usage is TRBJ2-6; D is undetermined. V lost 4 bases, J lost 0 bases, and 10 bases lay in between. Germline CDR1 LGHNA, CDR2 YNFKEQ. This CDR3 region has 16 residues. The CDR3 DNA reads TGTGCCAGCAGCCCAGATCCGAGCTCTGGGGCCAACGTCCTGACTTTC. Amino acid sequence: CASSPDPSSGANVLTF.

The V call is TRBV6-6, the J call TRBJ2-1, with a weak D call TRBD2 (7 bases). Per germline, CDR1 MNHNY and CDR2 SVGAGI (reference sequence). The V end lost 9 bases, the J end lost 3 bases, and 18 bases lay between the germline ends. The CDR3 loop spans 15 amino acids. CDR3 in amino acids: CASKDGGGHYNEQFF. The CDR3 DNA reads as TGTGCCAGTAAAGATGGCGGGGGCCACTACAATGAGCAGTTCTTC.

The chain joins TRBV5-1 to TRBJ2-5; 7 bases are shared with TRBD1. This CDR3 has 13 residues. V gave up 4 bases and J gave up 2 bases; unmatched junction bases: 2. Germline assignment: CDR1 SGHRS and CDR2 YFSETQ. The CDR3 nucleotides are TGCGCCAGCAGCCCGGGACAGCAAGAGACCCAGTACTTC. Its translation is CASSPGQQETQYF. Complete variable domain (other parts from reference TRBV5-1 and TRBJ2-5): KAGVTQTPRYLIKTRGQQVTLSCSPISGHRSVSWYQQTPGQGLQFLFEYFSETQRNKGNFPGRFSGRQFSNSRSEMNVSTLELGDSALYLCASSPGQQETQYFGPGTRLLVL.

J is TRBJ2-6 and V is TRBV25-1; D unresolved. CDR3 length equals 16 residues. Germline assignment: CDR1 MGHDK and CDR2 SYGVNS. The V and J ends lost 4 bases and 0 bases respectively, with 10 bases between them. The CDR3 bases are TGTGCCAGCAGTGTAAAACTGAGCTCTGGGGCCAACGTCCTGACTTTC. It codes for CASSVKLSSGANVLTF.

The chain recombines TRBV10-3 with TRBJ1-4, with D uncertain. The CDR3 is 14 residues long. Trimming pared 5 bases from V and 7 bases from J, leaving 14 bases between. Germline V gene sequence: CDR1 ENHRY, CDR2 SYGVKD. DNA for the CDR3: TGTGCCATCAGTCCGGGATTCCGAGGTGAAAAACTGTTTTTT. Translated, it gives CAISPGFRGEKLFF.

This clone was seen a single time. The J gene is TRBJ1-1, the V gene TRBV7-2; D call uncertain. Germline CDR1 reads SGHTA; CDR2 reads FQGNSA. The CDR3 runs 14 residues. With 2 bases removed from V and 1 base from J, the gap between germline ends came to 8 bases. CDR3 protein: CASSLRSRNTEAFF. The CDR3 nucleotides read TGTGCCAGCAGCTTACGATCCCGGAACACTGAAGCTTTCTTT.

The CDR3 region is CASSSRTPMNTEAFF. The CDR3, as DNA: TGTGCCAGCAGTTCGAGGACTCCTATGAACACTGAAGCTTTCTTT. This chain uses TRBV6-6 with TRBJ1-1; D is undetermined. CDR3 length equals 15 residues. V lost 4 bases to trimming and J lost 0 bases, with 12 bases between them. CDR1 and CDR2 (germline): MNHNY, SVGAGI (reference sequence).

A remark on this clone: Other nucleotide sequences from this sample produce the same CDR3. J is TRBJ1-4 and V is TRBV15; 12 nucleotides match TRBD1. Per germline, CDR1 LNHNV and CDR2 YYDKDF (reference sequence). V gave up 5 bases and J gave up 2 bases; unmatched junction bases: 15. CDR3 size: 20 residues. The CDR3 protein is CATSVPLGTGGLGTNEKLFF. The CDR3 DNA reads TGTGCCACCAGCGTCCCTTTAGGGACAGGGGGCTTAGGTACTAATGAAAAACTGTTTTTT.

This sequence joins TRBV2 and TRBJ1-3; TRBD1 is a possible D gene (5 bases). The CDR3 runs 14 residues. The germline gives CDR1 SNHLY, CDR2 FYNNEI. Trimming took 2 bases from V and 4 from J, leaving 9 bases between them. CDR3 sequence: CASSERGSGNTIYF. In DNA, the CDR3 is TGTGCCAGCAGTGAAAGGGGCAGCGGAAACACCATATATTTT.

The CDR3 DNA follows: TGTGCCAGTTATAGAGGGGGGGGGAAGGAGCAGTTCTTC. Encoded protein: CASYRGGGKEQFF. The J gene is TRBJ2-1, the V gene TRBV21-1; TRBD2 is the table's D call and was not checked against the DNA. TRBV21-1 is a known pseudogene. CDR3 size: 13 residues.

This clone is medium-sized in the sample. The CDR3 reads CASSQGHAGGRGTQYF. The CDR3 DNA is TGCGCCAGCAGCCAAGGCCACGCGGGGGGGCGAGGTACGCAGTATTTT. V and J are TRBV4-3 and TRBJ2-3; 9 bases map to TRBD2. The V gene end was trimmed by 1 base and the J gene end by 8 bases; junction bases not matched to a gene: 10. CDR1 LGHNA and CDR2 YSLEER come from the germline V gene. The CDR3 totals 16 residues.

This clone turned up a few times. V gene TRBV4-3 combines with J gene TRBJ1-2; 9 positions agree with TRBD1. Per the germline V gene, CDR1 is LGHNA and CDR2 is YSLEER. The CDR3 consists of 15 residues. V gave up 0 bases and J gave up 5 bases; unmatched junction bases: 4. DNA for the CDR3: TGCGCCAGCAGCCAAGAGCAGACAGGGGGGTATGGCTACACCTTC. Protein product: CASSQEQTGGYGYTF.

The sample holds one count of this clone. The J gene is TRBJ1-1, the V gene TRBV7-9, with D possibly matching TRBD1 (6 bases). Germline CDR1 and CDR2: SEHNR and FQNEAQ (reference sequence). CDR3 length: 11 residues. Trimming cost V 5 bases and J 12 bases, with 13 bases left between them. CDR3 protein: CASSGQLQTFF. The CDR3 bases are TGTGCCAGCAGCGGACAGCTACAAACTTTCTTT. Drawing the rest from reference TRBV7-9 and TRBJ1-1, the complete variable domain is DTGVSQNPRHKITKRGQNVTFRCDPISEHNRLYWYRQTLGQGPEFLTYFQNEAQLEKSRLLSDRFSAERPKGSFSTLEIQRTEQGDSAMYLCASSGQLQTFFGQGTRLTVV.

The table lists this clone with a count of one. The CDR3 coding sequence is TGTGCCTGGAGTACTGGGGACCGAACTAACTATGGCTACACCTTC. Translating it yields CAWSTGDRTNYGYTF. The chain has TRBV30 and TRBJ1-2, with a weak D call TRBD1 (5 bases). In germline, CDR1 is GTSNPN, CDR2 SVGIG (reference sequence). Trimming took 2 bases from V and 0 from J, leaving 13 bases between them. The CDR3 spans 15 residues. Based on the CDR3 plus reference TRBV30 and TRBJ1-2, the full variable domain is SQTIHQWPATLVQPVGSPLSLECTVEGTSNPNLYWYRQAAGRGLQLLFYSVGIGQISSEVPQNLSASRPQDRQFILSSKKLLLSDSGFYLCAWSTGDRTNYGYTFGSGTRLTVV.

The J gene is TRBJ2-3, the V gene TRBV9; possibly TRBD2 for D (6 bases). Germline CDR1 SGDLS, CDR2 YYNGEE. V lost 3 bases to trimming and J lost 2 bases, with 13 bases between them. The CDR3 runs 15 residues. CDR3 sequence (DNA): TGTGCCAGCAGCGAGGCCCCGGGGGACACAGATACGCAGTATTTT. Protein product: CASSEAPGDTDTQYF.

This clone was observed a handful of times. The chain employs TRBV7-3 and TRBJ2-3; 9 nucleotides align to TRBD2. After removal of 2 bases from V and 14 bases from J, the junction contained 11 bases not matched to a gene. The CDR3 runs 14 residues. Germline lookup yields CDR1 SGHTA and CDR2 FQGTGA. The chain's CDR3 is CASSLSAGGNPVYF. CDR3 nucleotide sequence: TGTGCCAGCAGCTTATCTGCGGGGGGGAACCCCGTGTATTTT.

The chain links TRBV30 to TRBJ1-5; no clear D gene. Germline V gives CDR1 GTSNPN, CDR2 SVGIG (reference sequence). The CDR3 has 13 amino acids. With 0 bases removed from V and 7 bases from J, the gap between germline ends came to 10 bases. CDR3 in DNA: TGTGCCTGGAGTGTAAATGGCGGGCAGCCCCAGCATTTT. It codes for CAWSVNGGQPQHF. Variable domain in full (rest from reference TRBV30 and TRBJ1-5): SQTIHQWPATLVQPVGSPLSLECTVEGTSNPNLYWYRQAAGRGLQLLFYSVGIGQISSEVPQNLSASRPQDRQFILSSKKLLLSDSGFYLCAWSVNGGQPQHFGDGTRLSIL.

The rearrangement joins TRBV7-2 to TRBJ1-4, with a possible D match to TRBD1 (6 bases). The CDR3 has 14 residues. From germline, CDR1 is SGHTA and CDR2 FQGNSA. Trimming took off 3 bases at V and 8 bases at J, with 13 bases between the two ends. The CDR3 reads CASSLGGQEEKLFF. The CDR3 bases are TGTGCCAGCAGCTTGGGGGGGCAGGAGGAAAAACTGTTTTTT.

The gene calls are TRBV12-5 and TRBJ2-2, with D perhaps matching TRBD2 (5 bases). Germline lookup yields CDR1 LGHNT and CDR2 FRNRAP. With 1 base removed from V and 3 bases from J, the gap between germline ends came to 9 bases. This CDR3 region has 15 residues. This CDR3 is CASGLAIGDTGELFF. The CDR3 DNA is TGTGCTAGTGGTTTGGCCATCGGGGACACCGGGGAGCTGTTTTTT.

The chain uses TRBV28 and TRBJ2-6, with 8 bases matching TRBD1. The junction had 5 bases not matched to a gene; V was cut back by 4 bases and J by 3 bases. Germline V gene data show CDR1 as MDHEN and CDR2 as SYDVKM. This CDR3 region has 16 residues. CDR3 in DNA: TGTGCCAGCAGTTCAGCAGGGGGCCGTGGGGCCAACGTCCTGACTTTC. As protein: CASSSAGGRGANVLTF.

The V and J genes are TRBV11-3 and TRBJ2-5, with D perhaps TRBD1 or TRBD2 (5 bases each). CDR1 and CDR2 from the germline V gene are SGHNT and YENEEA. Deletions cut 5 bases from V and 5 bases from J, with 15 bases between. CDR3 length: 14 amino acids. The CDR3 sequence is CASSPGASGETQYF. The CDR3 DNA reads as TGTGCCAGCAGCCCTGGGGCGTCGGGGGAGACCCAGTACTTC.